The T cell receptor beta chain described here comes from a study of T cells after yellow fever vaccination. Study context: Those fractions that held only low numbers of cells were prepared using the SMART-Seq v4 Ultra Low Input RNA kit.

There are many counts of this clonotype. TCRdb called the 5' RACE reads again in MiXCR, with one record for every CDR3 protein. The sample has about 320,000 distinct CDR3 sequences, 3.5% to 5% seen once. The starting material was PBMCs, obtained 15 days after the yellow fever booster vaccination. This TCR came from a man in his late teens or twenties who received the YFV17D yellow fever vaccine.

CDR3 DNA: TGCGCCAGCAGCTCTGGACTAGCGGGTCCCCAAGAGACCCAGTACTTC. Residues: CASSSGLAGPQETQYF. The chain combines TRBV5-1 with TRBJ2-5, with 11 bases fitting TRBD2. CDR1 SGHRS and CDR2 YFSETQ come from the germline V gene. The junction had 5 bases not matched to a gene; V was cut back by 3 bases and J by 1 base. The CDR3 contains 16 residues.